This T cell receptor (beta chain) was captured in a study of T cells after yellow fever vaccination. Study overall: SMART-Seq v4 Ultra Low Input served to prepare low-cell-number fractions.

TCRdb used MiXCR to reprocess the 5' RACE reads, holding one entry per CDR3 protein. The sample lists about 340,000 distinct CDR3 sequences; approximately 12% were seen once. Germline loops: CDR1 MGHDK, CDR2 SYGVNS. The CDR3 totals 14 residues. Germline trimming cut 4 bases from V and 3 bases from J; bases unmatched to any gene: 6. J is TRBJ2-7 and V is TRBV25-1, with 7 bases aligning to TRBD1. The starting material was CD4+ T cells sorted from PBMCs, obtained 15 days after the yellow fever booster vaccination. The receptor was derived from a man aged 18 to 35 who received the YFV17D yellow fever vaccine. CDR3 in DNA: TGTGCCAGCAGTGGAGACAGGGCCTACTACGAGCAGTACGTC. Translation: CASSGDRAYYEQYV.